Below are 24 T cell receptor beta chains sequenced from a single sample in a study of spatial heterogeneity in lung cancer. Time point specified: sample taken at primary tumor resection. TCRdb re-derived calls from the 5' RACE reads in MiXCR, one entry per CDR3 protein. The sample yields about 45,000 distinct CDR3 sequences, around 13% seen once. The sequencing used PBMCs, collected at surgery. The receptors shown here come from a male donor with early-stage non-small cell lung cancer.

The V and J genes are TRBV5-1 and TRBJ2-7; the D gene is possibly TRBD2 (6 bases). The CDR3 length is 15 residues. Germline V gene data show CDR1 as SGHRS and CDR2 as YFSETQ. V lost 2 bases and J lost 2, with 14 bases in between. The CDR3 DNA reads TGCGCCAGCAGCTTAATATCGGAGGGCACCTACGAGCAGTACTTC. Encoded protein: CASSLISEGTYEQYF.

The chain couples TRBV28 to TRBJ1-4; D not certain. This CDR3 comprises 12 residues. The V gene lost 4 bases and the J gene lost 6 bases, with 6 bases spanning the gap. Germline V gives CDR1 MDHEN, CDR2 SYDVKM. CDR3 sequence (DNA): TGTGCCAGCAGTTGGACGGATGAAAAACTGTTTTTT. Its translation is CASSWTDEKLFF.

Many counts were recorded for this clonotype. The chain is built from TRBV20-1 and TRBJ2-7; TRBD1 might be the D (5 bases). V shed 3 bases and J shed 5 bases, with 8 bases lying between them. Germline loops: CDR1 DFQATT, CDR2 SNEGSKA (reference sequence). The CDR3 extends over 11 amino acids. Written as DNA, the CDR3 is TGCAGTGCTAGTAACAGGCACGAGCAGTACTTC. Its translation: CSASNRHEQYF.

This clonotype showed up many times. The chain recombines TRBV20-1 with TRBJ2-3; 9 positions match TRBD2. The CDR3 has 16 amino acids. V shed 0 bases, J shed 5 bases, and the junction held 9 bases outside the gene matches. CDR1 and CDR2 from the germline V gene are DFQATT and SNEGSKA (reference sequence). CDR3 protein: CSARDRPSGVLDTQYF. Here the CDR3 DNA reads TGCAGTGCTAGAGATAGGCCTAGCGGGGTTTTAGATACGCAGTATTTT.

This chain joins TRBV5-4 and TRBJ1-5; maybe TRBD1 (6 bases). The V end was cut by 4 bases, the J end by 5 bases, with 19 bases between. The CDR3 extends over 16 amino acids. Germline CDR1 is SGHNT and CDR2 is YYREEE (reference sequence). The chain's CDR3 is CASSLGGGQGHQPQHF. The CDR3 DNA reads TGTGCCAGCAGCCTCGGGGGCGGGCAGGGCCATCAGCCCCAGCATTTT.

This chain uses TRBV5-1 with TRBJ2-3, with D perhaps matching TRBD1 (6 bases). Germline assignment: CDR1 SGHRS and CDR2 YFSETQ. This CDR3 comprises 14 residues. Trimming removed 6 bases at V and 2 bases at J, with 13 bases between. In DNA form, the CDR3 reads TGCGCCAGCATCCAGGGACATATCACAGATACGCAGTATTTT. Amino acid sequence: CASIQGHITDTQYF.

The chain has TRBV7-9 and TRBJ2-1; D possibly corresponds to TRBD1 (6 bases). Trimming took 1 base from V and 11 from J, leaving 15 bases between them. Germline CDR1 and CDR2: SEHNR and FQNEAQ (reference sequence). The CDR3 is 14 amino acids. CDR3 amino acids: CASSLGVLQGKQFF. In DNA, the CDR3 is TGTGCCAGCAGCTTAGGGGTTTTGCAGGGGAAGCAGTTCTTC.

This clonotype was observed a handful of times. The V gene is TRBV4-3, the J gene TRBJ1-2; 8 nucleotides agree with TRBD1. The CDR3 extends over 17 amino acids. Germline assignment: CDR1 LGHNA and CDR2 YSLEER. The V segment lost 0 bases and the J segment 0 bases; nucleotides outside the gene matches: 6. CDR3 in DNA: TGCGCCAGCAGCCAAGATCGCGCACAGGGGGCTAACTATGGCTACACCTTC. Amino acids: CASSQDRAQGANYGYTF.

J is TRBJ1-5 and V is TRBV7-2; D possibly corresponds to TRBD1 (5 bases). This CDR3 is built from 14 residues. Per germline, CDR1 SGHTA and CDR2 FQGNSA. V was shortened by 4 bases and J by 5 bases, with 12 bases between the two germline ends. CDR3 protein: CASSSALGDQPQHF. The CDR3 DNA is TGTGCCAGCAGCTCCGCATTAGGGGATCAGCCCCAGCATTTT.

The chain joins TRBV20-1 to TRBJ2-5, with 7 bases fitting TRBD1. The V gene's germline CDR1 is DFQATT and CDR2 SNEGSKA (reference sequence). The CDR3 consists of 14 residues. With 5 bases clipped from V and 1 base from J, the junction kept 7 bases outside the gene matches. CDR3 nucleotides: TGCAGTGCTCTCAGGGGGAATTCCCAAGAGACCCAGTACTTC. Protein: CSALRGNSQETQYF.

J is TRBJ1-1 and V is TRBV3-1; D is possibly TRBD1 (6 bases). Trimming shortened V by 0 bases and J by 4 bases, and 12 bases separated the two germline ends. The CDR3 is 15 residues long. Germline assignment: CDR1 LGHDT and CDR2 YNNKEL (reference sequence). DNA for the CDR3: TGTGCCAGCAGCCAAGAGTCCAGGGGCCTCACTGAAGCTTTCTTT. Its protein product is CASSQESRGLTEAFF.

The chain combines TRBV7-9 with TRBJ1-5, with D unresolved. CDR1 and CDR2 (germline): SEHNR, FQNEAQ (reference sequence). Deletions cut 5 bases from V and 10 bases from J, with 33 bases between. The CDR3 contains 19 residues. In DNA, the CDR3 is TGTGCCAGCAGCCACGACAAGGTCCTTTCACCCAGCCCAGACATACCCCAGCATTTT. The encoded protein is CASSHDKVLSPSPDIPQHF.

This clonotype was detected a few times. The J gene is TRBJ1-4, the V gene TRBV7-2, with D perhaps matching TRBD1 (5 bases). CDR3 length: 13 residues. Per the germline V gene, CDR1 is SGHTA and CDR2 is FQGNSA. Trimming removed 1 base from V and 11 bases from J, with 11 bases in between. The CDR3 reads CASSLESGVKLFF. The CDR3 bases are TGTGCCAGCAGCTTAGAATCGGGGGTGAAACTGTTTTTT.

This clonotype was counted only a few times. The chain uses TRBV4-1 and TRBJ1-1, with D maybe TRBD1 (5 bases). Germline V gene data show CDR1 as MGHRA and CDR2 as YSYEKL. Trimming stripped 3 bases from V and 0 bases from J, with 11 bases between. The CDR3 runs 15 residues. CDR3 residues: CASSHSLRVNTEAFF. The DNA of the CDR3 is TGCGCCAGCAGCCACTCGCTCAGGGTGAACACTGAAGCTTTCTTT.

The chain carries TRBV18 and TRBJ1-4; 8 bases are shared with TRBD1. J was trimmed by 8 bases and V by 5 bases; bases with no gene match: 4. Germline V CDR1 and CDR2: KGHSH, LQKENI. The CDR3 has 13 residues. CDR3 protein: CASSGTGGEKLFF. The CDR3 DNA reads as TGTGCCAGCTCAGGGACAGGAGGCGAAAAACTGTTTTTT.

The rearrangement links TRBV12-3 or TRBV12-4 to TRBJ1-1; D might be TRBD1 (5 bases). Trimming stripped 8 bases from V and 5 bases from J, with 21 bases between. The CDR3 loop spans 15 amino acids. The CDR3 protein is CASEYRGDLGTEAFF. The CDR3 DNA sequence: TGTGCCAGCGAATATCGAGGGGACCTAGGGACTGAAGCTTTCTTT.

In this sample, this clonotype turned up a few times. CDR3 in amino acids: CASSLSGGRGAFF. DNA for the CDR3: TGCGCCAGCAGCCTCTCCGGGGGGCGCGGAGCTTTCTTT. The rearrangement links TRBV5-1 to TRBJ1-1; perhaps TRBD1 as D (6 bases). Trimming removed 4 bases from V and 10 bases from J, with 17 bases in between. CDR1 is SGHRS, CDR2 YFSETQ, per germline. CDR3 length equals 13 residues.

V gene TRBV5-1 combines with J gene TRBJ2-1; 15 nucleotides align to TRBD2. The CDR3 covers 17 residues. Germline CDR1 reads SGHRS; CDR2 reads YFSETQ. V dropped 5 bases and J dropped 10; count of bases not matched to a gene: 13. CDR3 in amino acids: CASSTGWTSGGAEEQFF. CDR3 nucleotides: TGCGCCAGCAGTACTGGTTGGACTAGCGGGGGGGCCGAGGAGCAGTTCTTC.

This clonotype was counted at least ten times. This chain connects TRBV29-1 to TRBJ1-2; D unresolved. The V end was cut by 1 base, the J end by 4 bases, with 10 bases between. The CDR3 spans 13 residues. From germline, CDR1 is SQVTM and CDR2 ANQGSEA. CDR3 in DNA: TGCAGCGTTGAAGGAGGGCGGTCCTATGGCTACACCTTC. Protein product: CSVEGGRSYGYTF.

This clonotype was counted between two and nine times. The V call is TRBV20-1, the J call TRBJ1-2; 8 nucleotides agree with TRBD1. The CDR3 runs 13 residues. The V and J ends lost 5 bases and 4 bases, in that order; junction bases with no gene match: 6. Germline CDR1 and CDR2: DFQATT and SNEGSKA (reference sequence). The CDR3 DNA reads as TGCAGTGCTCCCAGGGGGCGCAGCTATGGCTACACCTTC. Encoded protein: CSAPRGRSYGYTF.

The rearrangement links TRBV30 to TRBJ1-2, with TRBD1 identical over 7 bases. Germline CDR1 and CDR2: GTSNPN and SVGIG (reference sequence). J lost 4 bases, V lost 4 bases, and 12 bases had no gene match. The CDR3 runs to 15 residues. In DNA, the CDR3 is TGTGCCTGGACGCGGCTTCTGACAGGGACCTATGGCTACACCTTC. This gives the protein CAWTRLLTGTYGYTF.

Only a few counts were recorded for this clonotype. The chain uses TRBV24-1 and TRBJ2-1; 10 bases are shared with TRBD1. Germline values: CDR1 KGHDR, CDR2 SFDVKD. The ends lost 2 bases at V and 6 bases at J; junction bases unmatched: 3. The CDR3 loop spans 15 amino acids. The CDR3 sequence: CATSDWDRGINEQFF. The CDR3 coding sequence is TGTGCCACCAGTGATTGGGACAGGGGTATCAATGAGCAGTTCTTC.

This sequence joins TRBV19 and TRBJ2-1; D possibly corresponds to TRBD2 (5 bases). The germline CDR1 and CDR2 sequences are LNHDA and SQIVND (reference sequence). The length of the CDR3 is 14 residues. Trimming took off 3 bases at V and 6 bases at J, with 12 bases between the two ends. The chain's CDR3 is CASSIGAAINEQFF. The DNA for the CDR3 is TGTGCCAGTAGTATTGGAGCGGCCATCAATGAGCAGTTCTTC.

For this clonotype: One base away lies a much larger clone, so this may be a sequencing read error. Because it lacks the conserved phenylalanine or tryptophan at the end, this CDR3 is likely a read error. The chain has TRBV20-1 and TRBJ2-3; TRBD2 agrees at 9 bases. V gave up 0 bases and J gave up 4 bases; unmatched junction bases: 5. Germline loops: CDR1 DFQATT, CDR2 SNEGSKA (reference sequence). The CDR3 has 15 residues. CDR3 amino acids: CSARDAGGSADTQYL. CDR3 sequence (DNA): TGCAGTGCTAGAGATGCGGGAGGGAGCGCAGATACGCAGTATCTT.